This TCR beta chain was recovered during a study of blood T cell repertoires in COVID-19. On the study more broadly: The study drew acute and convalescent COVID-19 samples from the United States, Italy and Spain. Sample material is recorded as cDNA or gDNA derived from T cells, B-cell-depleted T cells, or PBMCs.

Authors' data handling: How many nucleated cells were present was estimated from reference gene primer amplification. TCRdb's copy holds only in-frame clones and misses some; the assay was immunoSEQ multiplex PCR. That table furnishes V, J and clone size, whereas the DNA furnished D and trimming. This sample has 130,000 to 150,000 clones, with just under 80% found just once. The CDR3 consists of 15 residues. J was trimmed by 1 base and V by 5 bases; bases with no gene match: 7. CDR1 and CDR2 from the germline V gene are MNHEY and SVGEGT. The V call is TRBV6-2 or TRBV6-3, the J call TRBJ1-1; 7 bases are shared with TRBD1. Sequencing was done on a sample of peripheral blood. This clonotype was sampled from a woman in her sixties or seventies with acute or convalescent COVID-19. CDR3 coding DNA: TGTGCCAGCAGTCACTTCAGGGGGAGGAACACTGAAGCTTTCTTT. This gives the protein CASSHFRGRNTEAFF.